This TCR beta chain was documented in a study of cytomegalovirus exposure and HLA in healthy donors. Points from the study as a whole: Serostatus for CMV was the only available immune exposure information. Listed as cytomegalovirus-associated were 164 TCR beta chains.

In regard to this clone: The antigen remains unidentified.

The germline gives CDR1 LNHDA, CDR2 SQIVND (reference sequence). The ends were cut back, 4 bases at V and 5 bases at J, with 11 bases in the middle. This CDR3 is 13 amino acids long. Both 60 Vbeta primers and 13 Jbeta primers went into the PCR. Here immunoSEQ multiplex PCR was the method, and the copy in TCRdb shows in-frame clones only, minus some. The data hold fewer than 250,000 clones, with almost 75% observed a single time. The TCR sequence derives from a woman under 40 in good health and CMV-seropositive. Sequencing used PBMCs. The genes are TRBV19 and TRBJ1-1; D is undetermined. This CDR3 is CASSTGTGTEAFF. The CDR3 region has the DNA TGTGCCAGTAGTACAGGCACGGGGACTGAAGCTTTCTTT.